Each of the 2 T cell receptor beta chains below was sequenced from the same sample in a study of brain T cells in children with intractable seizures (dated by TCRdb to the early 2020s). In light of the paper, this sample's time point label describes: resected brain tissue, or blood drawn just prior to surgery. Library preparation used the immunoSEQ multiplex PCR assay. Drawn from immuneACCESS, this table holds only the in-frame rearrangements with V and J called that TCRdb kept. Clones are partly lost; checked studies trace under half to an unresolved V gene and leave the rest unexplained. This sample is represented by tens of thousands of clones; about 93% of them were singletons. The ten largest clones represent over 1.5% of the sample. The sample consisted of peripheral blood, taken at surgery. All receptors derive from a boy in the first two years of life with tuberous sclerosis and intractable seizures.

Worth noting for this clone: An end of the junction does not agree with germline; a read error may underlie this. The rearrangement links TRBV11-2 to TRBJ2-3; TRBD2 agrees at 8 bases. Germline CDR1 and CDR2: SGHAT and FQNNGV. The CDR3 totals 10 residues. CDR3 sequence reads: CASSSGSGVF. CDR3 DNA sequence: TGTGCCAGCAGCTCTGGTAGCGGGGTTTTT.

The J gene is TRBJ2-7, the V gene TRBV3-1 (or the pseudogene TRBV3-2); 11 bases are shared with TRBD2. The CDR3 has 14 amino acids. With 3 bases clipped from V and 9 bases from J, the junction kept 7 bases outside the gene matches. Germline V gene data show CDR1 as LGHDT and CDR2 as YNNKEL (reference sequence). The CDR3 sequence: CASSHGSGGASQYF. CDR3 in DNA: TGTGCCAGCAGCCATGGTAGCGGGGGGGCCTCGCAGTACTTC.